Listed here are 7 T cell receptor beta chains from one sample, sequenced in a study of T cell responses to AZD1222 COVID-19 vaccine. Repertoires were generated with immunoSEQ multiplex PCR, while TCRdb's copy carries only in-frame clones and drops some. The table has fewer than 150,000 clones, about 93% seen once. The source was peripheral blood, collected on day 0 of AZD1222 vaccination. The source is an adult in good health.

The chain recombines TRBV19 with TRBJ1-6; maybe TRBD1 (6 bases). The CDR3 runs to 16 residues. V was trimmed by 5 bases and J by 3 bases, leaving 14 bases between them. Germline lookup yields CDR1 LNHDA and CDR2 SQIVND (reference sequence). The CDR3 DNA is TGTGCCAGTAGTTTCAATACAGGGATCTATAATTCACCCCTCCACTTT. This codes for CASSFNTGIYNSPLHF.

The chain couples TRBV5-1 to TRBJ2-5, with unresolved D. This CDR3 contains 11 residues. Germline V gene lookup returns CDR1 SGHRS and CDR2 YFSETQ. V shed 5 bases and J shed 1 base, with 3 bases lying between them. The CDR3 DNA reads as TGCGCCAGCAGGGGCCAAGAGACCCAGTACTTC. Translating it yields CASRGQETQYF.

V is TRBV10-3 and J is TRBJ2-1; TRBD1 matches at 8 bases. The CDR3 covers 16 residues. V lost 1 base and J lost 2; bases outside the gene matches: 4. The germline V gene has CDR1 ENHRY and CDR2 SYGVKD. The CDR3 DNA reads TGTGCCATCAGTGAGTTGGACAGGGTCCCCTACAATGAGCAGTTCTTC. Translating gives CAISELDRVPYNEQFF.

This clone has only a few counts. The V and J genes are TRBV4-1 and TRBJ1-2, with a tentative D call TRBD1 (5 bases). The germline gives CDR1 MGHRA, CDR2 YSYEKL. The germline V and J ends were trimmed by 1 base and 4 bases, with 10 bases remaining between them. The CDR3 is 14 amino acids. DNA of the CDR3: TGCGCCAGCAGCCAAGCGACAGCCCCCTATGGCTACACCTTC. Protein: CASSQATAPYGYTF.

This chain links TRBV19 with TRBJ2-1; D may match TRBD1 or TRBD2 (5 bases each). The length of the CDR3 is 13 residues. Germline lookup yields CDR1 LNHDA and CDR2 SQIVND (reference sequence). The V end was cut by 2 bases, the J end by 12 bases, with 14 bases between. CDR3 protein: CASSINDRDLQFF. CDR3 coding DNA: TGTGCCAGTAGTATAAACGACCGGGACCTGCAGTTCTTC.

The chain employs TRBV9 and TRBJ1-5, with unresolved D. Deletions cut 0 bases from V and 0 bases from J, with 7 bases between. The CDR3 totals 15 residues. CDR1 is SGDLS and CDR2 is YYNGEE in the germline V gene. The CDR3 nucleotides are TGTGCCAGCAGCGTAGAGGGTTATAGCAATCAGCCCCAGCATTTT. It translates to CASSVEGYSNQPQHF.

CDR3 sequence (DNA): TGTGCCAGTAGTATTGGACAGGGTGGCAATCAGCCCCAGCATTTT. This codes for CASSIGQGGNQPQHF. The V and J genes are TRBV19 and TRBJ1-5, with 8 bases fitting TRBD1. CDR1 LNHDA and CDR2 SQIVND come from the germline V gene (reference sequence). V was pared by 3 bases and J by 2 bases, with 3 bases of the junction left unmatched. The CDR3 runs to 15 residues.